This passage covers 32 T cell receptor beta chains from one sample sequenced in a study of blood T cell repertoires in COVID-19. This table comes from immunoSEQ multiplex PCR, and its TCRdb copy is limited to in-frame clones, with some not included. The sample yields approximately 220,000 clones, about 80% seen once. The specimen sequenced was peripheral blood. These TCRs come from a woman in her 30s who had recovered from COVID-19.

CDR3 sequence: CAWSRDYYGYTF. The CDR3 bases are TGTGCCTGGAGTAGGGACTACTATGGCTACACCTTC. This rearrangement joins TRBV30 to TRBJ1-2; D is possibly TRBD1 (5 bases). This CDR3 is built from 12 residues. Between the trimmed V and J ends, which lost 2 bases and 3 bases, there was a span of 7 bases. Germline V gives CDR1 GTSNPN, CDR2 SVGIG (reference sequence). Together with reference TRBV30 and TRBJ1-2, the CDR3 gives the full variable domain: SQTIHQWPATLVQPVGSPLSLECTVEGTSNPNLYWYRQAAGRGLQLLFYSVGIGQISSEVPQNLSASRPQDRQFILSSKKLLLSDSGFYLCAWSRDYYGYTFGSGTRLTVV.

The chain carries TRBV7-3 and TRBJ1-1, with a tentative D call TRBD1 (5 bases). This CDR3 spans 14 amino acids. V gave up 6 bases and J gave up 1 base, with 12 bases separating them. Germline CDR1 is SGHTA and CDR2 is FQGTGA. The CDR3: CASRRTTGNTEAFF. CDR3 DNA sequence: TGTGCCAGCAGACGAACAACAGGGAACACTGAAGCTTTCTTT.

The chain recombines TRBV14 with TRBJ2-3, with 7 bases lining up with TRBD1. V shed 3 bases and J 0 bases; nucleotides not matched to a gene: 3. CDR1 and CDR2 from the germline V gene are SGHDN and FVKESK. The CDR3 sequence is 15 residues long. The CDR3 DNA is TGTGCCAGCAGCCAGGGACAGATTAGCACAGATACGCAGTATTTT. As protein: CASSQGQISTDTQYF.

V gene TRBV10-3 combines with J gene TRBJ2-7, with 7 bases lining up with TRBD1. The germline gives CDR1 ENHRY, CDR2 SYGVKD. Germline trimming cut 11 bases from V and 3 bases from J; bases unmatched to any gene: 10. There are 13 residues in the CDR3. The CDR3 here is CAVSDRVNYEQYF. CDR3 sequence (DNA): TGTGCCGTGTCTGACAGGGTCAACTACGAGCAGTACTTC.

The chain carries TRBV6-1 and TRBJ1-5; no reliable D call. Germline V gene sequence: CDR1 MNHNS, CDR2 SASEGT. V was cut by 1 base and J by 0 bases, with 10 bases left in between. This CDR3 has 16 amino acids. The CDR3 DNA sequence: TGTGCCAGCAGTGAAGGCAGTTATGATAGCAATCAGCCCCAGCATTTT. It encodes CASSEGSYDSNQPQHF.

CDR3 protein: CASSQILLAGVTEQYF. The CDR3 DNA sequence: TGCGCCAGCAGCCAGATCTTACTAGCGGGAGTAACCGAGCAGTACTTC. V usage is TRBV4-1 and J usage is TRBJ2-7, with 11 bases lining up with TRBD2. CDR1 is MGHRA, CDR2 YSYEKL, per germline. The CDR3 covers 16 residues. Trimming at V came to 3 bases and at J to 6 bases, leaving 10 bases not matched to a gene.

The CDR3 nucleotides read TGTGCCAGCAGCTTTTTCGACAAGAACACCGGGGAGCTGTTTTTT. Translation gives CASSFFDKNTGELFF. The V gene is TRBV7-6, the J gene TRBJ2-2; D is uncertain. The CDR3 extends over 15 amino acids. The germline V gene encodes CDR1 SGHVS and CDR2 FNYEAQ. V lost 3 bases and J lost 1, with 9 bases in between.

The gene calls are TRBV27 and TRBJ2-3; TRBD2 agrees at 12 bases. CDR1 MNHEY and CDR2 SMNVEV come from the germline V gene (reference sequence). This CDR3 has 22 amino acids. The ends lost 3 bases at V and 3 bases at J; junction bases unmatched: 22. CDR3: CASSLGRRLAGDEGDGTDTQYF. The DNA of the CDR3 is TGTGCCAGCAGTTTGGGGAGACGACTAGCGGGAGATGAGGGGGACGGGACAGATACGCAGTATTTT.

This rearrangement joins TRBV24-1 to TRBJ2-1; possibly TRBD1 for D (6 bases). V lost 2 bases and J 8 bases, leaving 15 bases between the germline ends. Germline assignment: CDR1 KGHDR and CDR2 SFDVKD. This CDR3 contains 15 residues. The CDR3 DNA reads TGTGCCACCAGTGATTCAGGGGCCCGAGCCGATGAGCAGTTCTTC. Its translation is CATSDSGARADEQFF.

J is TRBJ2-7 and V is TRBV11-3; D remains unclear. Germline CDR1 reads SGHNT; CDR2 reads YENEEA. V lost 1 base, J lost 0 bases, and 13 bases lay in between. The CDR3 runs to 16 residues. The CDR3 DNA sequence: TGTGCCAGCAGCTTAGGGTTCGCGCCAACCTCCTACGAGCAGTACTTC. Its translation: CASSLGFAPTSYEQYF.

The chain joins TRBV4-2 to TRBJ2-1; 9 positions match TRBD1. J was trimmed by 4 bases and V by 0 bases; bases with no gene match: 10. The germline gives CDR1 LGHNA, CDR2 YNFKEQ. The CDR3 totals 18 residues. The CDR3 protein is CASSQEALPDRGYNEQFF. CDR3 DNA: TGTGCCAGCAGCCAAGAGGCCCTGCCGGACAGGGGATACAATGAGCAGTTCTTC.

The chain couples TRBV6-5 to TRBJ2-1; 7 bases match TRBD2. The V gene end was trimmed by 2 bases and the J gene end by 1 base; junction bases not matched to a gene: 5. CDR1 is MNHEY and CDR2 is SVGAGI in the germline V gene. The CDR3 has 16 amino acids. CDR3 protein: CASSYGPSGSYNEQFF. CDR3 coding DNA: TGTGCCAGCAGTTACGGTCCTAGCGGATCCTACAATGAGCAGTTCTTC.

This chain joins TRBV4-1 and TRBJ1-5; tentative D call: TRBD1 (5 bases). The CDR3 length is 17 residues. Trimming took off 3 bases at V and 3 bases at J, with 18 bases between the two ends. Germline V CDR1 and CDR2: MGHRA, YSYEKL. This chain's CDR3 is CASSHPNRGGYNQPQHF. For the CDR3, the DNA is TGCGCCAGCAGCCACCCCAACCGCGGGGGTTACAATCAGCCCCAGCATTTT.

The V call is TRBV10-3, the J call TRBJ2-1, with TRBD2 matching 11 bases. Looked up from germline, CDR1 is ENHRY and CDR2 is SYGVKD. Unmatched junction bases numbered 5, after V lost 6 bases and J lost 7 bases. The CDR3 runs to 14 residues. Here the CDR3 DNA reads TGTGCCATCAGCACTAGCGGGAGAAAAAATGAGCAGTTCTTC. This gives the protein CAISTSGRKNEQFF.

The J gene is TRBJ1-6, the V gene TRBV19; D might be TRBD1 (5 bases). V lost 5 bases, J lost 6 bases, and 14 bases lay in between. The CDR3 consists of 15 residues. Germline lookup yields CDR1 LNHDA and CDR2 SQIVND (reference sequence). CDR3 DNA sequence: TGTGCCAGTAGTGCAAGACAGACGAGTAATTCACCCCTCCACTTT. It encodes CASSARQTSNSPLHF.

The genes are TRBV5-1 and TRBJ1-3; D uncertain. V was shortened by 4 bases and J by 0 bases, with 14 bases between the two germline ends. CDR3 size: 16 residues. Germline V lookup: CDR1 SGHRS, CDR2 YFSETQ. In nucleotides, the CDR3 is TGCGCCAGCAGCAAACTAGATTTCTCCTCTGGAAACACCATATATTTT. It encodes CASSKLDFSSGNTIYF.

The genes are TRBV4-1 and TRBJ2-7; TRBD2 matches at 14 bases. Germline V CDR1 and CDR2: MGHRA, YSYEKL. The V and J ends lost 4 bases and 3 bases, in that order; junction bases with no gene match: 8. This CDR3 has 17 residues. CDR3 bases: TGCGCCAGCAGCCCCCGACTAGCGGGAGGGCCGGACTACGAGCAGTACTTC. Its protein is CASSPRLAGGPDYEQYF.

V and J are TRBV7-7 and TRBJ2-5, with D possibly being TRBD1 (5 bases). Germline CDR1 and CDR2: SSHAT and FNYEAQ (reference sequence). The CDR3 loop spans 15 amino acids. Trimming cost V 5 bases and J 4 bases, with 17 bases left between them. CDR3 sequence: CASSPRAVVPETQYF. The CDR3 coding sequence is TGTGCCAGCAGCCCCAGGGCGGTGGTTCCAGAGACCCAGTACTTC. The variable domain in full, completed from reference TRBV7-7 and TRBJ2-5, reads GAGVSQSPRYKVTKRGQDVTLRCDPISSHATLYWYQQALGQGPEFLTYFNYEAQPDKSGLPSDRFSAERPEGSISTLTIQRTEQRDSAMYRCASSPRAVVPETQYFGPGTRLLVL.

Here the CDR3 DNA reads TGCGCCAGCGGCTACACGGGGGTGAGCTATGGCTACACCTTC. Its translation: CASGYTGVSYGYTF. The genes are TRBV5-1 and TRBJ1-2; possibly TRBD1 for D (5 bases). The CDR3 sequence is 14 residues long. Between the trimmed V and J ends, which lost 7 bases and 4 bases, there was a span of 17 bases. Per the germline V gene, CDR1 is SGHRS and CDR2 is YFSETQ. The whole variable domain, filled in from reference TRBV5-1 and TRBJ1-2, reads KAGVTQTPRYLIKTRGQQVTLSCSPISGHRSVSWYQQTPGQGLQFLFEYFSETQRNKGNFPGRFSGRQFSNSRSEMNVSTLELGDSALYLCASGYTGVSYGYTFGSGTRLTVV.

The chain employs TRBV7-9 and TRBJ1-6; D unclear. Trimming removed 3 bases at V and 6 bases at J, with 6 bases between. Germline CDR1 is SEHNR and CDR2 is FQNEAQ (reference sequence). The CDR3 consists of 13 residues. CDR3 region: CASSFYGNSPLHF. CDR3 nucleotides: TGTGCCAGCAGCTTCTACGGTAATTCACCCCTCCACTTT.

This chain joins TRBV25-1 and TRBJ1-2; a possible D gene is TRBD1 (5 bases). The CDR3 runs to 13 residues. With 3 bases removed from V and 6 bases from J, the gap between germline ends came to 11 bases. CDR1 is MGHDK, CDR2 SYGVNS, per germline. This CDR3 reads CASSDRGDHGYTF. CDR3 sequence (DNA): TGTGCCAGCAGTGATAGGGGTGATCATGGCTACACCTTC.

This clone was recorded only once. V and J are TRBV18 and TRBJ2-2; 9 nucleotides agree with TRBD2. This CDR3 is 15 amino acids long. V shed 4 bases, J shed 4 bases, and the junction held 4 bases outside the gene matches. The germline CDR1 and CDR2 sequences are KGHSH and LQKENI. In DNA, the CDR3 is TGTGCCAGCTCACGCGCGGGACTAGCCACCGGGGAGCTGTTTTTT. Translating gives CASSRAGLATGELFF.

The genes are TRBV7-9 and TRBJ2-7; maybe TRBD2 (6 bases). Germline V lookup: CDR1 SEHNR, CDR2 FQNEAQ (reference sequence). CDR3 size: 13 residues. Trimming cost V 5 bases and J 3 bases, with 11 bases left between them. The chain's CDR3 is CASSTRLVYEQYF. CDR3 sequence (DNA): TGTGCCAGCAGCACCCGACTAGTCTACGAGCAGTACTTC.

The V and J genes are TRBV11-2 and TRBJ2-5, with D unclear. The CDR3 has 15 amino acids. With 1 base removed from V and 4 bases from J, the gap between germline ends came to 13 bases. The germline gives CDR1 SGHAT, CDR2 FQNNGV. CDR3 protein: CASSLVVLEAETQYF. The CDR3 DNA reads as TGTGCCAGCAGCTTAGTGGTTCTAGAGGCAGAGACCCAGTACTTC. The full variable domain, completed using reference TRBV11-2 and TRBJ2-5, is EAGVAQSPRYKIIEKRQSVAFWCNPISGHATLYWYQQILGQGPKLLIQFQNNGVVDDSQLPKDRFSAERLKGVDSTLKIQPAKLEDSAVYLCASSLVVLEAETQYFGPGTRLLVL.

The genes are TRBV3-1 (or the pseudogene TRBV3-2) and TRBJ2-5, with 12 nucleotides matching TRBD2. This CDR3 contains 15 residues. Unmatched junction bases numbered 10, after V lost 5 bases and J lost 9 bases. The germline gives CDR1 LGHDT, CDR2 YNNKEL (reference sequence). CDR3: CASSFPPGLAGPQYF. The CDR3 DNA follows: TGTGCCAGCAGCTTTCCTCCGGGACTAGCGGGCCCCCAGTACTTC.

The J gene is TRBJ2-1, the V gene TRBV9, with 8 bases that match TRBD2. V trimming: 5 bases; J trimming: 0 bases; junction bases outside the gene matches: 16. This CDR3 contains 19 residues. Germline assignment: CDR1 SGDLS and CDR2 YYNGEE. In DNA form, the CDR3 reads TGTGCCAGCAGTCTACTTGGCGTAGCGGGGATGAGCTCCTACAATGAGCAGTTCTTC. The encoded protein is CASSLLGVAGMSSYNEQFF.

J is TRBJ2-3 and V is TRBV5-1, with 9 bases that match TRBD2. Germline-derived CDR1 and CDR2 are SGHRS and YFSETQ. The CDR3 spans 14 residues. V shed 4 bases and J 6 bases; nucleotides not matched to a gene: 6. CDR3 coding DNA: TGCGCCAGCAGCGCGGGGGGGCGCGATGATACGCAGTATTTT. This codes for CASSAGGRDDTQYF.

This rearrangement joins TRBV7-6 to TRBJ2-5, with TRBD2 matching over 12 bases. CDR1 and CDR2 from the germline V gene are SGHVS and FNYEAQ. The CDR3 runs 16 residues. The V segment lost 3 bases and the J segment 5 bases; nucleotides outside the gene matches: 7. The CDR3 DNA is TGTGCCAGCAGCTTCCTAGCGGGAGGGCCTAGGGAGACCCAGTACTTC. Translated: CASSFLAGGPRETQYF.

This chain connects TRBV5-1 to TRBJ2-1; D unclear. Germline V lookup: CDR1 SGHRS, CDR2 YFSETQ. V gave up 1 base and J gave up 6 bases, with 5 bases separating them. This CDR3 spans 12 amino acids. In nucleotides, the CDR3 is TGCGCCAGCAGCTTGCAGGTCAATGAGCAGTTCTTC. Translation: CASSLQVNEQFF.

V usage is TRBV9 and J usage is TRBJ2-7; unclear D gene. V was shortened by 4 bases and J by 4 bases, with 15 bases between the two germline ends. This CDR3 spans 14 amino acids. The V gene's germline CDR1 is SGDLS and CDR2 YYNGEE. CDR3 loop: CASSPPASHYEQYF. The CDR3 DNA sequence: TGTGCCAGCAGCCCCCCCGCCTCACATTACGAGCAGTACTTC.

The CDR3 region has the DNA TGTGCCAGCAGTTACGAAATCGGTGGGGCCAACGTCCTGACTTTC. Residues: CASSYEIGGANVLTF. The rearrangement joins TRBV6-2 or TRBV6-3 to TRBJ2-6; D not resolved. Germline-derived CDR1 and CDR2 are MNHEY and SVGEGT. Trimming removed 2 bases from V and 3 bases from J, with 8 bases in between. This CDR3 has 15 residues.

The rearrangement joins TRBV27 to TRBJ2-7; 7 positions match TRBD2. Germline CDR1 and CDR2: MNHEY and SMNVEV (reference sequence). With V trimmed by 10 bases and J by 7 bases, 10 bases remained unmatched. The CDR3 length is 12 residues. The CDR3 coding sequence is TGTGCCACCATGGGACTACCCGGTGAGCAGTACTTC. Encoded protein: CATMGLPGEQYF.